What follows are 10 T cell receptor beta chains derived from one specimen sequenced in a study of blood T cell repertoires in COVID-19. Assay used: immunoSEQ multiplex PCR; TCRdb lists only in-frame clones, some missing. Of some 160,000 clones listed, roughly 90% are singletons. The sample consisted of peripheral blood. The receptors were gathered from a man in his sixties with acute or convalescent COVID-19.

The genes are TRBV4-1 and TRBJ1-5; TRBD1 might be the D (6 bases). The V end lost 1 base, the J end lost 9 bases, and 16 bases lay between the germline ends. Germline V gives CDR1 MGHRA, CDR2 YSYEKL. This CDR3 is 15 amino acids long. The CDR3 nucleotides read TGCGCCAGCAGCCAAGGCTTAGGGGGTGAAGGGCCCCAGCATTTT. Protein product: CASSQGLGGEGPQHF.

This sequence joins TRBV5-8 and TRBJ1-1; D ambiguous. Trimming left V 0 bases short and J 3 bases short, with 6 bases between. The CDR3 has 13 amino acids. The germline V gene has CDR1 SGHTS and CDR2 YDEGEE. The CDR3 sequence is CASSLGGDTEAFF. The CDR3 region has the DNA TGTGCCAGCAGCTTGGGCGGGGACACTGAAGCTTTCTTT.

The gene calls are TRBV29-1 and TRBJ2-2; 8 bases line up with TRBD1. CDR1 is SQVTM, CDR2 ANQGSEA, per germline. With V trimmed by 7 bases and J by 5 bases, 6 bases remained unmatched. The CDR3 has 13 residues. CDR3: CSGTGSSTGELFF. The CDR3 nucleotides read TGCAGCGGGACAGGGAGCTCAACCGGGGAGCTGTTTTTT.

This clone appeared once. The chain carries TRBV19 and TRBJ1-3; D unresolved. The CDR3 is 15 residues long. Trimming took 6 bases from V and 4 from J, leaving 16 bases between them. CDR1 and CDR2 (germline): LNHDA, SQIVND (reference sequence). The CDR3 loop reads CASRLDSTGGNTIYF. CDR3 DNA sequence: TGTGCCAGTAGGTTGGACTCTACCGGAGGAAACACCATATATTTT.

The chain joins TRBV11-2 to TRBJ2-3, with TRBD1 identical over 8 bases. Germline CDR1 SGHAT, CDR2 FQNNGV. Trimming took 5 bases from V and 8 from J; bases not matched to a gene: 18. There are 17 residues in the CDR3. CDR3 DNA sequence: TGTGCCAGCAGCCCTCTCCGAGGACAGGGTCAGTTTCGTACGCAGTATTTT. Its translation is CASSPLRGQGQFRTQYF.

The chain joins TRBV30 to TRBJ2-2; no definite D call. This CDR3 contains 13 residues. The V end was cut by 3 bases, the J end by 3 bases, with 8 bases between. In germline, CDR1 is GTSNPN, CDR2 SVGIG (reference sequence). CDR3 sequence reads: CAWSARDTGELFF. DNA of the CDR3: TGTGCCTGGAGCGCTCGGGACACCGGGGAGCTGTTTTTT.

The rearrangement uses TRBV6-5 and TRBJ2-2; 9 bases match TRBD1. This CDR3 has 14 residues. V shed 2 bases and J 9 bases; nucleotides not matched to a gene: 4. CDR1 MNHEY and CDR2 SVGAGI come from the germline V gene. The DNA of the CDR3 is TGTGCCAGCAGTTACCGGACAGGGGTCCGGGAGCTGTTTTTT. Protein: CASSYRTGVRELFF.

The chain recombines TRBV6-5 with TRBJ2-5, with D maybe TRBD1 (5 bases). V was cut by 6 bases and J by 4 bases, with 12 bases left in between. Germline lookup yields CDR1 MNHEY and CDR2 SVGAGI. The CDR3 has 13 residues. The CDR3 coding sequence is TGTGCCAGCAGCTTCTCAGGGCGAGAGACCCAGTACTTC. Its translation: CASSFSGRETQYF.

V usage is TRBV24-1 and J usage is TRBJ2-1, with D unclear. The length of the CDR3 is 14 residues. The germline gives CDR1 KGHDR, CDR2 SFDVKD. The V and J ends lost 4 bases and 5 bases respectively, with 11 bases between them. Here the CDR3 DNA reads TGTGCCACCAGTGACCCGACTCGGAACAATGAGCAGTTCTTC. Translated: CATSDPTRNNEQFF.

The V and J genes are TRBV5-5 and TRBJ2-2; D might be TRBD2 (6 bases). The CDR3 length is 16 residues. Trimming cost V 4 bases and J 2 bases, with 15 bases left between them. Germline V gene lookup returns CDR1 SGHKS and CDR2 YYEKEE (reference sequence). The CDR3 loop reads CASSRVAEVNTGELFF. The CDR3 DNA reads TGTGCCAGCAGCCGGGTAGCGGAAGTAAACACCGGGGAGCTGTTTTTT.